This T cell receptor beta chain was retrieved from a study of T cell responses to AZD1222 COVID-19 vaccine. Whole-study findings and limits: Baseline seropositives among AZD1222 recipients totaled only five or six.

As to this clone: Antigen specificity is unknown.

Here immunoSEQ multiplex PCR was the method, and the copy in TCRdb shows in-frame clones only, minus some. The sample consists of about 110,000 clones, 80% to 90% of them appearing once. It was second doses at about 4 or about 12 weeks that were pooled. Losses at the gene ends were 1 base for V and 6 bases for J; bases not matched to a gene: 5. This CDR3 is 14 amino acids long. The V gene's germline CDR1 is SGHTA and CDR2 FQGNSA. The chain employs TRBV7-2 and TRBJ2-7, with 8 bases aligning to TRBD2. Sequencing used peripheral blood, obtained 28 days after the second AZD1222 dose. The receptor's source is an adult who received the AZD1222 COVID-19 vaccine. This chain's CDR3 is CASSLDGLAGEQYF. CDR3 DNA: TGTGCCAGCAGCTTAGACGGACTAGCAGGCGAGCAGTACTTC.